The text below deals with one T cell receptor beta chain. The data derive from a study of blood T cell repertoires in COVID-19. About the research overall: From the United States, Italy and Spain came samples of acute and convalescent COVID-19. T cells, B-cell-depleted T cells, or PBMCs provided the cDNA or gDNA that served as material.

Authors' processing steps: Estimation of nucleated cell counts was performed using reference gene primer amplification. This table comes from immunoSEQ multiplex PCR, and its TCRdb copy is limited to in-frame clones, with some not included. That table is the source of V, J and clone size, and D and trimming were worked out from the DNA. The data hold roughly 100,000 clones, with around 87% observed a single time. CDR3 size: 17 residues. Looked up from germline, CDR1 is SGDLS and CDR2 is YYNGEE. Trimming stripped 5 bases from V and 0 bases from J, with 15 bases between. The V gene is TRBV9, the J gene TRBJ2-6; D may be TRBD2 (6 bases). The clonotype was recovered from a woman aged 25-40 years with acute or convalescent COVID-19. Source material: peripheral blood. The CDR3: CASRDGGPYSGANVLTF. The CDR3 bases are TGTGCCAGCAGGGACGGGGGTCCCTACTCTGGGGCCAACGTCCTGACTTTC.